The rows below give T cell receptor beta chains drawn from one sample of a study of shared clonotypes between healthy human individuals. Some clones are missing from TCRdb's copy, which holds only in-frame ones; the method was immunoSEQ multiplex PCR. The profile shows 110,000 or so clones, around two thirds of them singletons. The specimen sequenced was memory CD8+ T cells sorted from blood. The receptor source for this set is a woman aged 25 to 45 in good health. The CDR3 runs from the conserved cysteine through the conserved F or W. Fields, in order: J gene, clone size, V gene, D gene, CDR3 DNA, CDR3 protein. The D gene is left open where the match is weak. Clone sizes are given selectively: once, few, many, or a class where the clone is expanded.

>TRBJ2-6|.|TRBV5-1|TRBD2
TGCGCCAGCAGCTTGATGGCGGGAGGGAGCTCTGGGGCCAACGTCCTGACTTTC
CASSLMAGGSSGANVLTF
>TRBJ2-7|few|TRBV4-1|.
TGCGCCAGCAGCCCCCCGGACACCTACGAGCAGTACTTC
CASSPPDTYEQYF
>TRBJ2-7|.|TRBV5-1|TRBD2
TGCGCCAGCAGCTTGGAGTCTAGCGGTAGATACGAGCAGTACTTC
CASSLESSGRYEQYF
>TRBJ2-7|.|TRBV10-2|TRBD2
TGCGCCAGCATCTCGGGGGGCTCCTACGAGCAGTACTTC
CASISGGSYEQYF
>TRBJ1-3|few|TRBV5-1|.
TGCGCCAGCAGCGTGGACCGCTCCTCTGGAAACACCATATATTTT
CASSVDRSSGNTIYF
>TRBJ2-5|.|TRBV4-2|.
TGTGCCAGCAGCCAATGGCCCGGACTCCAAGAGACCCAGTACTTC
CASSQWPGLQETQYF
>TRBJ2-7|.|TRBV13|.
TGTGCCAGCAGCTTGGGGGGGCTCCTCTACGAGCAGTACTTC
CASSLGGLLYEQYF
>TRBJ2-5|.|TRBV10-2|.
TGCGCCAGCAGTGGAGGAGAACAGCAAGAGACCCAGTACTTC
CASSGGEQQETQYF
>TRBJ1-6|.|TRBV7-9|TRBD1
TGTGCCAGCAGCGCGGGACAGGCTAATTCACCCCTCCACTTT
CASSAGQANSPLHF
>TRBJ1-3|.|TRBV28|.
TGTGCCGCCCAACCCTCTGGAAACACCATATATTTT
CAAQPSGNTIYF
>TRBJ2-1|once|TRBV15|.
TGTGCCACCAGCAGCCTGCAAGCGGGTTCCTACAATGAGCAGTTCTTC
CATSSLQAGSYNEQFF
>TRBJ2-7|.|TRBV6-1|TRBD2
TGTGCCAGCAGTGTGTACAGCGGGAGCTACGAGCAGTACTTC
CASSVYSGSYEQYF
>TRBJ1-4|.|TRBV15|TRBD1
TGTGCCACCAGCAGAGGCATTTGGACAGGGAATGAAAAACTGTTTTTT
CATSRGIWTGNEKLFF
>TRBJ2-7|.|TRBV7-9|.
TGTGCCAGCAGCTATTTGTTATCTGTCGAGCAGTACTTC
CASSYLLSVEQYF
>TRBJ2-7|few|TRBV4-1|TRBD2
TGCGCCAGCAGCCAGGAGCATCCGGGACTAGCCTACGAGCAGTACTTC
CASSQEHPGLAYEQYF
>TRBJ1-1|.|TRBV7-9|.
TGTGCCAGCAGCCCGGGATCTCGGGGGACTGAAGCTTTCTTT
CASSPGSRGTEAFF
>TRBJ1-1|few|TRBV5-1|TRBD1
TGCGCCAGCAGCCGAGTTGGGACAGGGGCTTTCTTT
CASSRVGTGAFF
>TRBJ2-7|many|TRBV11-2|.
TGTGCCAGCAGTCCCGAGATTGGGGAGCAGTACTTC
CASSPEIGEQYF
>TRBJ1-2|.|TRBV10-3|.
TGTGCCATCAGTGAGGATCTGAGGCTGGATAACTATGGCTACACCTTC
CAISEDLRLDNYGYTF
>TRBJ2-7|few|TRBV5-6|.
TGTGCCAGCAGCTTGGGGGCTAGCAGGTACGAGCAGTACTTC
CASSLGASRYEQYF
>TRBJ1-1|.|TRBV13|.
TGTGCCAGCATCGCGCTTACGGGAGACTGGTCGCCGAACACTGAAGCTTTCTTT
CASIALTGDWSPNTEAFF
>TRBJ2-7|.|TRBV5-1|.
TGCGCCAGCAGCTTGGAGCCGGGAGAGACCTACGAGCAGTACTTC
CASSLEPGETYEQYF
>TRBJ2-7|.|TRBV14|TRBD1
TGTGCCAGCAGCCAACTACCTCTTCGGGACAGGGGCTACGAGCAGTACTTC
CASSQLPLRDRGYEQYF
>TRBJ1-2|few|TRBV6-5|.
TGTGCCAGCAGTTTACTCGAACACGAGGGGAATTATGGCTACACCTTC
CASSLLEHEGNYGYTF
>TRBJ2-7|.|TRBV7-8|.
TGTGCCAGCAGCACGAACTATGGCTCCTACGAGCAGTACTTC
CASSTNYGSYEQYF
>TRBJ2-7|once|TRBV7-8|TRBD2
TGTGCCAGCAGCTCCACCCCAGGGACTAGCGGGAGGTACGAGCAGTACTTC
CASSSTPGTSGRYEQYF
>TRBJ2-1|.|TRBV29-1|TRBD2
TGCAGCGTACAGAGACTAGCTGGGGAGCAGTTCTTC
CSVQRLAGEQFF
>TRBJ1-5|.|TRBV6-4|TRBD1
TGTGCCAGCAGTGAACGAGCAGGGGGCGGACAGCCCCAGCATTTT
CASSERAGGGQPQHF
>TRBJ1-1|.|TRBV11-2|TRBD1
TGTGCCAGCAGATACCGGGACAGGGGGCCGTACACTGAAGCTTTCTTT
CASRYRDRGPYTEAFF
>TRBJ2-7|medium-sized|TRBV27|.
TGTGCCAGCAGTCCGCACCCACCCTACGAGCAGTACTTC
CASSPHPPYEQYF
>TRBJ1-2|.|TRBV7-8|.
TGTGCCAGCGAGCCCTTAGTCCGGGGTGGCTACACCTTC
CASEPLVRGGYTF
>TRBJ1-2|.|TRBV5-6|.
TGTGCCAGCAGCTTGGAGACAACCTATGGCTACACCTTC
CASSLETTYGYTF
>TRBJ2-2|.|TRBV7-9|.
TGTGCCAGCAGCTTACAGGTTATGGTGAACACCGGGGAGCTGTTTTTT
CASSLQVMVNTGELFF
>TRBJ2-3|few|TRBV6-4|TRBD2
TGTGCCAGCAGTGAGACTAGCGGGGGTACAGATACGCAGTATTTT
CASSETSGGTDTQYF
>TRBJ2-7|.|TRBV10-3|TRBD2
TGTGCCATCAAGGGTGGGCGGGAGTTTTTTGTTAGCTTC
CAIKGGREFFVSF
>TRBJ2-1|.|TRBV11-3|.
TGTGCCAGCAGCTTAGCCGACTCTGACAATGAGCAGTTCTTC
CASSLADSDNEQFF
>TRBJ2-7|.|TRBV20-1|.
TGCAGTGCGACACAGGGCCACGAGCAGTACTTC
CSATQGHEQYF
>TRBJ1-5|.|TRBV7-6|.
TGTGCCAGCAGCCCCGGGGCAGACTATCAGCCCCAGCATTTT
CASSPGADYQPQHF
>TRBJ2-6|few|TRBV25-1|TRBD1
TGTGCCAGCAGTGAACCCGACAGGGTAGACAACGTCCTGACTTTC
CASSEPDRVDNVLTF
>TRBJ1-4|.|TRBV7-9|.
TGTGCCAGCAGCTTACTAAGGGAATTAGATGAAAAACTGTTTTTT
CASSLLRELDEKLFF
>TRBJ1-2|.|TRBV6-1|TRBD1
TGTGCCGGCGCCAGACAGGGGATTGCTGGCTACACCTTC
CAGARQGIAGYTF
>TRBJ2-5|many|TRBV6-1|.
TGTGCCAGCAGCGATCAAGAAGCTCATGAGACCCAGTACTTC
CASSDQEAHETQYF
>TRBJ2-1|few|TRBV29-1|.
TGCAGCGTCGGGGGGACAGACTACAATGAGCAGTTCTTC
CSVGGTDYNEQFF
>TRBJ2-3|.|TRBV27|.
TGTGCCAGCAGTTTATCGGTTAGCGGAGATACGCAGTATTTT
CASSLSVSGDTQYF
>TRBJ2-3|.|TRBV7-9|.
TGTGCCAGCAGCTTAGTACTCGGGAAGTACACAGATACGCAGTATTTT
CASSLVLGKYTDTQYF
>TRBJ2-2|.|TRBV5-1|.
TGCGCCAGCAGCCCACTCCTCCTAGAGAACACCGGGGAGCTGTTTTTT
CASSPLLLENTGELFF
>TRBJ1-2|many|TRBV6-1|TRBD1
TGTGCCAGCGCAAACAGGGGGCGCTTCTATGGCTACACCTTC
CASANRGRFYGYTF
>TRBJ2-7|large|TRBV13|.
TGTGCCAGCAGCTTAGAAGGCGGAGGGACCTACGAGCAGTACTTC
CASSLEGGGTYEQYF
>TRBJ2-1|.|TRBV27|TRBD2
TGTGCCAGCAGTTTAAAACCCCATCCGGGACTAGCGGGAGGGCCTGAGCAGTTCTTC
CASSLKPHPGLAGGPEQFF
>TRBJ1-1|.|TRBV27|TRBD1
TGTGCCAGCAGTTTAGGGGTGGACAGGGAACGAATGAACACTGAAGCTTTCTTT
CASSLGVDRERMNTEAFF
>TRBJ2-3|.|TRBV29-1|.
TGCAGCGTTACAAGGAGACCTAGCACAGATACGCAGTATTTT
CSVTRRPSTDTQYF
>TRBJ2-3|.|TRBV28|TRBD1
TGTGCCAGCCCCCCCCACCCGGGGACAGGGTATTTTGGGGGAGATACGCAGTATTTT
CASPPHPGTGYFGGDTQYF
>TRBJ2-2|.|TRBV19|.
TGTGCCAGTAGTCCCCCAGGGGTCGAGACTATTTGGTACCCGATGTTGGCCGGGGAGCTGTTTTTT
CASSPPGVETIWYPMLAGELFF
>TRBJ2-1|.|TRBV2|.
TGTGCCAGCAGTGGGGGACTTCTCTACAATGAGCAGTTCTTC
CASSGGLLYNEQFF
>TRBJ1-2|.|TRBV21-1|.
TGTGCCAGCAGCAACCGGGGGAACTATGGCTACACCTTC
CASSNRGNYGYTF